This passage covers 20 T cell receptor beta chains from one sample sequenced in a study of cytomegalovirus exposure and HLA in healthy donors. Only in-frame clones appear in the TCRdb table, and some are missing; sequencing was by immunoSEQ multiplex PCR. The data contain some 320,000 clones, around 90% of them singletons. Specimen: PBMCs. The receptors were sampled from a woman aged 30 to 39 in good health and CMV-seropositive.

The chain carries TRBV5-6 and TRBJ1-1; no firm D call. The V gene lost 1 base and the J gene lost 0 bases, with 13 bases spanning the gap. The CDR3 extends over 16 amino acids. Germline CDR1 SGHDT, CDR2 YYEEEE. The CDR3 here is CASSLLTDLMNTEAFF. The CDR3 DNA is TGTGCCAGCAGCTTGTTAACCGATCTTATGAACACTGAAGCTTTCTTT.

The chain is built from TRBV7-2 and TRBJ1-3, with TRBD1 as a possible D gene (5 bases). CDR3 length: 17 amino acids. Per the germline V gene, CDR1 is SGHTA and CDR2 is FQGNSA. The V end lost 1 base, the J end lost 3 bases, and 16 bases lay between the germline ends. This CDR3 is CASSLGTGTLGGNTIYF. CDR3 DNA sequence: TGTGCCAGCAGCTTAGGGACGGGGACTCTGGGTGGAAACACCATATATTTT.

This clone was seen more than once but under ten times. The rearrangement joins TRBV11-2 to TRBJ1-6; TRBD1 is a possible D gene (6 bases). This CDR3 contains 17 residues. V lost 4 bases to trimming and J lost 8 bases, with 21 bases between them. Germline CDR1 and CDR2: SGHAT and FQNNGV. CDR3 region: CASSYRGRHAGDSPLHF. As DNA, the CDR3 is TGTGCCAGCAGCTATCGGGGGCGCCACGCAGGTGATTCACCCCTCCACTTT.

The chain has TRBV27 and TRBJ2-3; no firm D call. CDR1 MNHEY and CDR2 SMNVEV come from the germline V gene (reference sequence). V lost 5 bases and J lost 2, with 14 bases in between. The length of the CDR3 is 15 residues. The CDR3 loop reads CASSPTGPFTDTQYF. CDR3 bases: TGTGCCAGCAGTCCCACTGGGCCATTCACAGATACGCAGTATTTT.

This chain links TRBV5-1 with TRBJ1-2; 11 bases fit TRBD1. With V trimmed by 4 bases and J by 8 bases, 7 bases remained unmatched. This CDR3 contains 14 residues. Germline-derived CDR1 and CDR2 are SGHRS and YFSETQ. The CDR3 DNA follows: TGCGCCAGCAGCCCTGGACAGGGGGCAGGAGGCTACACCTTC. It codes for CASSPGQGAGGYTF.

The CDR3 nucleotides are TGTGCCAGCAGTTTGCGGACGGATTCCTACGAGCAGTACTTC. It encodes CASSLRTDSYEQYF. The chain is built from TRBV27 and TRBJ2-7; D not resolved. The CDR3 extends over 14 amino acids. V was cut by 3 bases and J by 1 base, with 10 bases left in between. Germline CDR1 and CDR2: MNHEY and SMNVEV (reference sequence).

The chain is built from TRBV13 and TRBJ2-7; unclear D gene. V lost 5 bases to trimming and J lost 1 base, with 6 bases between them. There are 12 residues in the CDR3. Germline CDR1 PRHDT, CDR2 FYEKMQ (reference sequence). For the CDR3, the DNA is TGTGCCAGCAGCCGAACATCCTACGAGCAGTACTTC. Translating it yields CASSRTSYEQYF.

V gene TRBV6-6 combines with J gene TRBJ2-3, with 12 positions matching TRBD1. The germline V gene has CDR1 MNHNY and CDR2 SVGAGI (reference sequence). With V trimmed by 2 bases and J by 4 bases, 1 base remained unmatched. The length of the CDR3 is 15 residues. CDR3 nucleotide sequence: TGTGCCAGCAGTTACGGGACAGGGGGCGCAGATACGCAGTATTTT. Translation gives CASSYGTGGADTQYF.

The chain recombines TRBV6-1 with TRBJ1-5; TRBD1 aligns across 8 bases. Germline CDR1 and CDR2: MNHNS and SASEGT. J gave up 5 bases and V 7 bases, and 4 bases lay outside the gene matches. CDR3 length equals 13 residues. The CDR3 protein is CASTWTGHQPQHF. CDR3 DNA: TGTGCCAGCACCTGGACAGGGCATCAGCCCCAGCATTTT.

The genes are TRBV6-5 and TRBJ2-1; no reliable D call. The CDR3 sequence is 14 residues long. The V and J ends lost 2 bases and 1 base respectively, with 6 bases between them. Looked up from germline, CDR1 is MNHEY and CDR2 is SVGAGI. The CDR3 sequence: CASSYGDSYNEQFF. In DNA, the CDR3 is TGTGCCAGCAGTTACGGGGATTCCTACAATGAGCAGTTCTTC.

The rearrangement joins TRBV5-1 to TRBJ1-1, with D perhaps TRBD1 (5 bases). The CDR3 is 14 residues long. The V gene lost 4 bases and the J gene lost 5 bases, with 15 bases spanning the gap. Germline values: CDR1 SGHRS, CDR2 YFSETQ. For the CDR3, the DNA is TGCGCCAGCAGCCTAACCCCAGGGATAACTGAAGCTTTCTTT. This gives the protein CASSLTPGITEAFF.

The V and J genes are TRBV2 and TRBJ2-1; 8 bases agree with TRBD2. The CDR3 is 13 residues long. J was trimmed by 8 bases and V by 2 bases; bases with no gene match: 2. Germline CDR1 SNHLY, CDR2 FYNNEI. CDR3: CASSELGRDEQFF. The CDR3 DNA sequence: TGTGCCAGCAGTGAACTCGGGAGGGATGAGCAGTTCTTC. The full variable domain, completed using reference TRBV2 and TRBJ2-1, is EPEVTQTPSHQVTQMGQEVILRCVPISNHLYFYWYRQILGQKVEFLVSFYNNEISEKSEIFDDQFSVERPDGSNFTLKIRSTKLEDSAMYFCASSELGRDEQFFGPGTRLTVL.

The J gene is TRBJ1-1, the V gene TRBV29-1; D possibly corresponds to TRBD1 (6 bases). This CDR3 comprises 15 residues. The germline V and J ends were trimmed by 7 bases and 1 base, with 19 bases remaining between them. Per germline, CDR1 SQVTM and CDR2 ANQGSEA. The CDR3 loop reads CSGREVGAGNTEAFF. CDR3 nucleotides: TGCAGCGGACGGGAGGTGGGGGCCGGGAACACTGAAGCTTTCTTT.

The genes are TRBV30 and TRBJ2-1; 9 bases align to TRBD1. Germline V lookup: CDR1 GTSNPN, CDR2 SVGIG (reference sequence). J was trimmed by 6 bases and V by 2 bases; bases with no gene match: 5. The CDR3 runs to 14 residues. CDR3: CAWSPGQGTNEQFF. The CDR3 coding sequence is TGTGCCTGGAGTCCGGGACAGGGAACCAATGAGCAGTTCTTC.

J is TRBJ2-7 and V is TRBV2, with 7 bases fitting TRBD1. Germline loops: CDR1 SNHLY, CDR2 FYNNEI. This CDR3 spans 15 amino acids. V lost 3 bases, J lost 5 bases, and 10 bases stayed unmatched. For the CDR3, the DNA is TGTGCCAGCAGTGAGTTAACAGGGGAAGGTAACGAGCAGTACTTC. As protein: CASSELTGEGNEQYF.

This clone was picked up one time. This chain joins TRBV7-6 and TRBJ2-1; D gene uncertain. Germline values: CDR1 SGHVS, CDR2 FNYEAQ. CDR3 length equals 16 residues. Trimming shortened V by 5 bases and J by 4 bases, and 18 bases separated the two germline ends. CDR3 region: CASSPSPPTTYNEQFF. CDR3 DNA: TGTGCCAGCAGCCCCTCCCCCCCCACGACTTACAATGAGCAGTTCTTC.

V gene TRBV14 combines with J gene TRBJ2-7; perhaps TRBD1 as D (6 bases). The CDR3 is made up of 15 amino acids. Trimming took 3 bases from V and 6 from J, leaving 18 bases between them. Germline values: CDR1 SGHDN, CDR2 FVKESK. CDR3 DNA: TGTGCCAGCAGCCACCGAAGAAACAGGGCGGGCGAGCAGTACTTC. This sequence encodes CASSHRRNRAGEQYF.

The V call is TRBV30, the J call TRBJ2-7; TRBD2 aligns across 9 bases. Germline assignment: CDR1 GTSNPN and CDR2 SVGIG (reference sequence). The CDR3 loop spans 15 amino acids. The trim removed 3 bases at V and 0 bases at J, leaving 6 bases unmatched. As DNA, the CDR3 is TGTGCCTGGAGGAATCCTAGCGGGGACTCCTACGAGCAGTACTTC. It codes for CAWRNPSGDSYEQYF.

The chain employs TRBV6-1 and TRBJ2-7; 7 bases fit TRBD1. The V segment lost 8 bases and the J segment 2 bases; nucleotides outside the gene matches: 6. Germline CDR1 is MNHNS and CDR2 is SASEGT. CDR3 size: 13 residues. CDR3 amino acids: CASSNTGAYEQYF. CDR3 in DNA: TGTGCCAGCTCCAATACAGGGGCCTACGAGCAGTACTTC.

The chain uses TRBV2 and TRBJ2-5, with D unresolved. This CDR3 has 14 residues. The germline CDR1 and CDR2 sequences are SNHLY and FYNNEI. Trimming removed 3 bases from V and 4 bases from J, with 12 bases in between. DNA for the CDR3: TGTGCCAGCAGTGAGTCTGGGCTTTCAGAGACCCAGTACTTC. Translated, it gives CASSESGLSETQYF.